This T cell receptor (beta chain) was found in a study of blood T cells in healthy people across ages. Broader study findings: PBMC samples, being unsorted, prevented any conclusive comparison of naive and antigen-experienced cells.

The CDR3 runs 17 residues. The germline gives CDR1 ENHRY, CDR2 SYGVKD. V lost 4 bases to trimming and J lost 5 bases; unmatched junction nucleotides: 14. The table lists this clonotype with a few counts. Its specificity is unknown. A second roughly 7 to 11 cycle PCR used barcoded and J-beta primers. One entry per CDR3 protein, called by TCRdb with MiXCR from the 5' RACE reads. Among about 1.1 million distinct CDR3 sequences listed, roughly two fifths were seen once. The origin of this receptor is a young man in good health. Sequenced material: blood. The chain recombines TRBV10-3 with TRBJ2-1, with TRBD1 matching 7 bases. This CDR3 is CAISGDPTGKTHNEQFF. CDR3 bases: TGTGCCATCAGTGGGGACCCGACAGGGAAAACCCACAATGAGCAGTTCTTC.